This TCR beta chain came from a study of blood T cell repertoires in COVID-19. Background on the study: T cells, B-cell-depleted T cells, or PBMCs supplied cDNA or gDNA.

The protocol was immunoSEQ multiplex PCR, while the TCRdb copy is restricted to in-frame clones and leaves out a portion. The profile shows under 300,000 clones, around 90% of them singletons. This CDR3 has 13 amino acids. Germline lookup yields CDR1 ENHRY and CDR2 SYGVKD. The V and J ends lost 8 bases and 2 bases, in that order; junction bases with no gene match: 6. The sequence was obtained from a woman aged 40 to 50 who had recovered from COVID-19. Sequenced input: peripheral blood. This sequence joins TRBV10-3 and TRBJ2-7; TRBD2 aligns across 7 bases. The DNA for the CDR3 is TGTGCCATCGCGGGAGCGGCCGCCTACGAGCAGTACTTC. It is translated as CAIAGAAAYEQYF.